These 3 T cell receptor beta chains were all obtained from the same sample, sequenced in a study of shared clonotypes between healthy human individuals (dated by TCRdb to 2018 to 2020). Library preparation used the immunoSEQ multiplex PCR assay. The source is immuneACCESS, and TCRdb retained only in-frame sequences with V and J called. Part of the clones is not carried over; for the studies checked, unresolved V genes explain less than half of this, and the remainder is unexplained. The sample yields approximately 980,000 clones; 60% to 85% were counted once. The top ten clones comprise roughly 1.5% of the sample. The sample was memory CD4+ T cells sorted from blood. The cell subset or site label on this specimen signifies: CD45RA-negative fraction. These receptor sequences come from a man younger than 30 in good health.

V is TRBV6-5 and J is TRBJ1-1; tentatively, D is TRBD1 (6 bases). Germline lookup yields CDR1 MNHEY and CDR2 SVGAGI. V was trimmed by 7 bases and J by 7 bases, leaving 16 bases between them. CDR3 length: 13 residues. As DNA, the CDR3 is TGTGCCAGCAAGAACAGGGCCGACGGTGAAGCTTTCTTT. This encodes CASKNRADGEAFF.

The chain carries TRBV28 and TRBJ1-2, with 10 bases matching TRBD1. Germline V gene data show CDR1 as MDHEN and CDR2 as SYDVKM. Trimming cost V 5 bases and J 2 bases; bases outside gene matches: 5. This CDR3 comprises 15 residues. CDR3 residues: CASSTRQGANYGYTF. The CDR3 DNA sequence: TGTGCCAGCAGTACCCGACAGGGGGCAAACTATGGCTACACCTTC.

The chain is built from TRBV19 and TRBJ2-3; the D gene is possibly TRBD2 (5 bases). Trimming took off 4 bases at V and 1 base at J, with 9 bases between the two ends. There are 14 residues in the CDR3. Germline V gene data show CDR1 as LNHDA and CDR2 as SQIVND (reference sequence). The CDR3 DNA is TGTGCCAGTAGTACGGGATTTGGCACAGATACGCAGTATTTT. It yields the protein CASSTGFGTDTQYF. Full variable domain (remainder filled in from reference TRBV19 and TRBJ2-3): DGGITQSPKYLFRKEGQNVTLSCEQNLNHDAMYWYRQDPGQGLRLIYYSQIVNDFQKGDIAEGYSVSREKKESFPLTVTSAQKNPTAFYLCASSTGFGTDTQYFGPGTRLTVL.